This paragraph covers one T cell receptor beta chain sequence. The antigen remains unidentified. One heparinised blood draw averaging about 116 mL was given by each donor. CD45RO/CCR7/CD25/CD127/CD95/CD27 sorting isolated CD4+ naive, central memory, regulatory and stem cell-like memory cells. This entry is derived from a study of beta chain features in type 1 diabetes. Turning to the study itself: Over all samples combined, about 99,000,000 sorted cells were examined.

Isolated RNA was reverse transcribed in full, so expressed TCRB transcripts were sequenced. TCRdb's copy holds only in-frame clones and misses some; the assay was immunoSEQ multiplex PCR. The sample has around 310,000 clones, roughly 14% seen once. Germline CDR1 is LNHDA and CDR2 is SQIVND (reference sequence). The CDR3 loop spans 13 amino acids. With 5 bases removed from V and 3 bases from J, the gap between germline ends came to 8 bases. Study results and limitations: Shortening that was moderate but significant affected the TCRB CDR3s of Type 1 diabetes patients in all four CD4+ subsets. The study notes PCR might favor shorter templates equally in patients and controls.

This sequence originates from a woman between 18 and 29 years old with type 1 diabetes. The chain carries TRBV19 and TRBJ1-3; a possible D gene is TRBD1 (6 bases). Specimen: naive CD4+ T cells from blood. CDR3 coding DNA: TGTGCCAGTAGTCGGACAGATGGAAACACCATATATTTT. Translated, it gives CASSRTDGNTIYF.